This is a list of T cell receptor beta chains from one sample in a study of vaccination effects on CD4 cells after COVID-19. For these TCRs, the target antigens are not known. The table came from immunoSEQ multiplex PCR; TCRdb's copy has only in-frame clones and leaves some out. The sample records some 24,000 clones, roughly 76% being singletons. The source was CD4+ T cells from PBMCs cultured with SARS-CoV-2 spike peptides, collected before COVID-19 vaccination. All receptors come from a human donor who had a prior SARS-CoV-2 infection. The CDR3 runs from the conserved cysteine through the conserved F or W. A D gene is named only where the DNA matches it firmly. Clone size is stated in some rows and not others, as once, few, many or a class when expanded.

V: TRBV6-5; J: TRBJ1-1; size: .; D: TRBD1; CDR3: CASSYSSRGGTEAFF; DNA: TGTGCCAGCAGTTACTCGAGCAGGGGGGGCACTGAAGCTTTCTTT
V: TRBV6-5; J: TRBJ1-6; size: few; D: .; CDR3: CASSYVGGGDSPLHF; DNA: TGTGCCAGCAGTTACGTGGGGGGAGGAGATTCACCCCTCCACTTT
V: TRBV19; J: TRBJ2-5; size: .; D: .; CDR3: CASSPLRETQYF; DNA: TGTGCCAGCTCCCCTCTTCGCGAGACCCAGTACTTC
V: TRBV12-5; J: TRBJ2-5; size: .; D: .; CDR3: CASGNSAGLITQYF; DNA: TGTGCTAGTGGAAACTCCGCCGGTCTTATTACCCAGTACTTC
V: TRBV5-4; J: TRBJ1-2; size: .; D: .; CDR3: CASSLDVAGSYGYTF; DNA: TGTGCCAGCAGCTTGGATGTAGCCGGGAGTTATGGCTACACCTTC
V: TRBV18; J: TRBJ1-1; size: .; D: .; CDR3: CASSPQWTDGGTEAFF; DNA: TGTGCCAGCTCACCGCAATGGACCGACGGGGGCACTGAAGCTTTCTTT
V: TRBV4-1; J: TRBJ1-2; size: .; D: .; CDR3: CASSQGGFNYGYTF; DNA: TGCGCCAGCAGCCAAGGTGGTTTTAACTATGGCTACACCTTC
V: TRBV9; J: TRBJ2-5; size: .; D: .; CDR3: CASSYTPAGGQEETQYF; DNA: TGTGCCAGCAGCTATACCCCCGCGGGGGGACAGGAGGAGACCCAGTACTTC
V: TRBV5-1; J: TRBJ1-5; size: .; D: .; CDR3: CASSFDSTDNQPQHF; DNA: TGCGCCAGCAGCTTCGACTCGACAGACAATCAGCCCCAGCATTTT
V: TRBV5-1; J: TRBJ2-7; size: .; D: TRBD1; CDR3: CASSLSTGGNHEQYF; DNA: TGCGCCAGCAGCTTGAGTACAGGGGGCAACCACGAGCAGTACTTC
V: TRBV27; J: TRBJ2-7; size: .; D: .; CDR3: CASSSTTDPYEQYF; DNA: TGTGCCAGCAGTTCCACGACGGACCCCTACGAGCAGTACTTC
V: TRBV2; J: TRBJ1-2; size: once; D: .; CDR3: CARQDSSFGYTF; DNA: TGTGCCAGGCAAGACAGTTCTTTTGGCTACACCTTC
V: TRBV9; J: TRBJ2-7; size: once; D: .; CDR3: CASSVNPIPDYEQYF; DNA: TGTGCCAGCAGCGTAAACCCTATACCGGATTACGAGCAGTACTTC
V: TRBV5-4; J: TRBJ2-3; size: .; D: .; CDR3: CASSPTTQGIDTQYF; DNA: TGTGCCAGCAGCCCAACCACTCAGGGGATAGATACGCAGTATTTT
V: TRBV7-2; J: TRBJ2-3; size: few; D: .; CDR3: CASSLQGGSTDTQYF; DNA: TGTGCCAGCAGCCTTCAGGGGGGGAGCACAGATACGCAGTATTTT
V: TRBV3-1/TRBV3-2; J: TRBJ2-2; size: .; D: .; CDR3: CASSQDSWTGELFF; DNA: TGTGCCAGCAGCCAAGATAGTTGGACCGGGGAGCTGTTTTTT
V: TRBV18; J: TRBJ2-5; size: once; D: TRBD1; CDR3: CASSPQTGHQETQYF; DNA: TGTGCCAGCTCACCACAGACAGGGCACCAAGAGACCCAGTACTTC
V: TRBV3-1/TRBV3-2; J: TRBJ2-5; size: .; D: TRBD1; CDR3: CASSQDSSRGHVETQYF; DNA: TGTGCCAGCAGCCAAGATTCTTCCAGGGGGCACGTTGAGACCCAGTACTTC
V: TRBV20-1; J: TRBJ2-7; size: .; D: .; CDR3: CSASPGPSSYEQYF; DNA: TGCAGTGCTAGTCCCGGGCCAAGCTCCTACGAGCAGTACTTC
V: TRBV2; J: TRBJ2-7; size: .; D: TRBD1; CDR3: CASSTSRQGWEQYF; DNA: TGTGCCAGCAGTACTTCCCGACAGGGTTGGGAGCAGTACTTC
V: TRBV2; J: TRBJ2-1; size: .; D: TRBD2; CDR3: CASSVTSGAVEQFF; DNA: TGTGCCAGCAGTGTGACTAGCGGGGCGGTTGAGCAGTTCTTC
V: TRBV5-6; J: TRBJ2-1; size: few; D: .; CDR3: CASSLSDRNEQFF; DNA: TGTGCCAGCAGCTTGTCCGACAGAAATGAGCAGTTCTTC
V: TRBV7-9; J: TRBJ2-7; size: .; D: .; CDR3: CASSFDQRDYEQYF; DNA: TGTGCCAGCAGCTTTGATCAGAGGGACTACGAGCAGTACTTC
V: TRBV11-2; J: TRBJ2-2; size: .; D: .; CDR3: CASSLYGQNTGELFF; DNA: TGTGCCAGCAGCTTATATGGACAGAACACCGGGGAGCTGTTTTTT
V: TRBV7-3; J: TRBJ2-3; size: .; D: TRBD2; CDR3: CASSPRLAGGTDTQYF; DNA: TGTGCCAGCAGCCCAAGGCTAGCGGGGGGCACAGATACGCAGTATTTT
V: TRBV4-1; J: TRBJ2-7; size: .; D: TRBD1; CDR3: CASSPTGTAYEQYF; DNA: TGCGCCAGCAGCCCGACCGGGACAGCTTACGAGCAGTACTTC
V: TRBV7-9; J: TRBJ1-2; size: .; D: TRBD1; CDR3: CASSPGQGPGYTF; DNA: TGTGCCAGCAGCCCTGGACAGGGGCCCGGCTACACCTTC
V: TRBV5-1; J: TRBJ2-1; size: .; D: .; CDR3: CASSLRPPNNEQFF; DNA: TGCGCCAGCAGCTTGAGGCCCCCAAACAATGAGCAGTTCTTC
V: TRBV6-5; J: TRBJ2-3; size: .; D: .; CDR3: CASRVVDPEPQYF; DNA: TGTGCCAGCAGGGTCGTGGATCCCGAACCTCAGTATTTT
V: TRBV5-6; J: TRBJ2-1; size: .; D: TRBD2; CDR3: CASSLLDSGRNNEQFF; DNA: TGTGCCAGCAGCTTGTTGGACAGCGGGAGAAACAATGAGCAGTTCTTC
V: TRBV12-5; J: TRBJ1-4; size: .; D: .; CDR3: CASGDRTEYNEKLFF; DNA: TGTGCTAGTGGTGACCGGACAGAATATAATGAAAAACTGTTTTTT
V: TRBV11-3; J: TRBJ2-6; size: .; D: .; CDR3: CASSRSGANVLTF; DNA: TGTGCCAGCAGCCGTTCTGGGGCCAACGTCCTGACTTTC
V: TRBV28; J: TRBJ2-7; size: .; D: .; CDR3: CASSFVETSYEQYF; DNA: TGTGCCAGCAGTTTCGTGGAGACCTCCTACGAGCAGTACTTC
V: TRBV7-2; J: TRBJ2-3; size: few; D: .; CDR3: CASSLVGYTDTQYF; DNA: TGTGCCAGCAGCTTAGTGGGCTACACAGATACGCAGTATTTT
V: TRBV25-1; J: TRBJ1-4; size: .; D: .; CDR3: CASSDSGDFNEKLFF; DNA: TGTGCCAGCAGTGATTCAGGGGATTTTAATGAAAAACTGTTTTTT
V: TRBV5-4; J: TRBJ1-6; size: few; D: TRBD1; CDR3: CASSGTTGTGNSPLHF; DNA: TGTGCCAGCAGCGGAACTACCGGGACAGGGAATTCACCCCTCCACTTT
V: TRBV10-3; J: TRBJ2-5; size: .; D: TRBD2; CDR3: CAIRPTSGSLETQYF; DNA: TGTGCCATCAGGCCGACTAGCGGGAGTTTGGAGACCCAGTACTTC
V: TRBV6-5; J: TRBJ2-7; size: .; D: TRBD1; CDR3: CASRDTGGIYEQYF; DNA: TGTGCCAGCAGGGATACAGGGGGCATCTACGAGCAGTACTTC
V: TRBV30; J: TRBJ1-1; size: .; D: .; CDR3: CAWSLPDTEAFF; DNA: TGTGCCTGGAGTCTCCCCGACACTGAAGCTTTCTTT
V: TRBV7-8; J: TRBJ2-7; size: .; D: TRBD1; CDR3: CASSGRTGGGDEQYF; DNA: TGTGCCAGCAGCGGACGGACAGGGGGGGGCGACGAGCAGTACTTC
V: TRBV11-3; J: TRBJ1-6; size: few; D: .; CDR3: CASSFNGDNSPLHF; DNA: TGTGCCAGCAGCTTTAACGGGGATAATTCACCCCTCCACTTT
V: TRBV5-4; J: TRBJ2-1; size: .; D: TRBD2; CDR3: CASSSLALNNEQFF; DNA: TGTGCCAGCAGCTCACTAGCGCTAAACAATGAGCAGTTCTTC
V: TRBV10-3; J: TRBJ2-3; size: once; D: .; CDR3: CAIAAGPGDTQYF; DNA: TGTGCCATCGCCGCGGGGCCTGGGGATACGCAGTATTTT
V: TRBV10-3; J: TRBJ1-1; size: few; D: .; CDR3: CAISSQDREEAFF; DNA: TGTGCCATCAGCTCTCAGGACAGAGAAGAAGCTTTCTTT
V: TRBV30; J: TRBJ2-1; size: once; D: .; CDR3: CAWSVRNSYNEQFF; DNA: TGTGCCTGGAGTGTAAGAAACTCCTACAATGAGCAGTTCTTC
V: TRBV9; J: TRBJ1-2; size: .; D: .; CDR3: CASSVAVSRTDYPNYGYTF; DNA: TGTGCCAGCAGCGTAGCCGTAAGTAGAACAGACTATCCTAACTATGGCTACACCTTC
V: TRBV11-2; J: TRBJ2-7; size: .; D: .; CDR3: CASSLAQGPSYEQYF; DNA: TGTGCCAGCAGCTTAGCCCAGGGCCCCTCCTACGAGCAGTACTTC
V: TRBV3-1/TRBV3-2; J: TRBJ2-5; size: .; D: TRBD1; CDR3: CASSQDGTGGETQYF; DNA: TGTGCCAGCAGCCAAGATGGGACAGGGGGAGAGACCCAGTACTTC
V: TRBV6-6; J: TRBJ2-1; size: .; D: .; CDR3: CASSQLGGSYNEQFF; DNA: TGTGCCAGCAGCCAACTGGGCGGATCCTACAATGAGCAGTTCTTC
V: TRBV2; J: TRBJ1-2; size: once; D: .; CDR3: CASSQMSLPLYGYTF; DNA: TGTGCCAGCAGCCAGATGTCCTTGCCGCTCTATGGCTACACCTTC
V: TRBV30; J: TRBJ1-2; size: .; D: .; CDR3: CAWSVGRHYGYTF; DNA: TGTGCCTGGAGCGTGGGACGGCACTATGGCTACACCTTC
V: TRBV5-1; J: TRBJ2-4; size: .; D: .; CDR3: CASSLVPGEFNIQYF; DNA: TGCGCCAGCAGCTTGGTTCCGGGGGAATTCAACATTCAGTACTTC
V: TRBV5-4; J: TRBJ2-1; size: .; D: TRBD2; CDR3: CASSLGTSGSNEQFF; DNA: TGTGCCAGCAGCCTAGGGACTAGCGGGAGCAATGAGCAGTTCTTC
V: TRBV5-1; J: TRBJ1-1; size: .; D: .; CDR3: CASSPSTGATEAFF; DNA: TGCGCCAGCAGCCCCAGTACGGGGGCCACTGAAGCTTTCTTT
V: TRBV7-9; J: TRBJ2-1; size: .; D: .; CDR3: CASSLLAVSEQFF; DNA: TGTGCCAGCAGCCTACTCGCCGTCTCTGAGCAGTTCTTC
V: TRBV29-1; J: TRBJ1-1; size: .; D: .; CDR3: CSVMEGWAYTEAFF; DNA: TGCAGCGTTATGGAGGGCTGGGCGTACACTGAAGCTTTCTTT
V: TRBV18; J: TRBJ2-7; size: few; D: TRBD2; CDR3: CASSPRRESGEQYF; DNA: TGTGCCAGCTCACCCCGGCGGGAGTCCGGCGAGCAGTACTTC
V: TRBV20-1; J: TRBJ2-7; size: .; D: TRBD2; CDR3: CSASGLAGDFYEQYF; DNA: TGCAGTGCTAGTGGGCTAGCGGGGGACTTCTACGAGCAGTACTTC